This passage covers 3 T cell receptor beta chains from one sample sequenced in a study of blood T cell repertoires in COVID-19. TCRdb's table, derived via immunoSEQ multiplex PCR, lists solely in-frame clones and lacks some. The sample yields roughly 200,000 clones, approximately 80% seen once. Sample: peripheral blood. These receptors all come from a woman aged 45-59 years with active or convalescent COVID-19.

This rearrangement joins TRBV7-9 to TRBJ1-2, with D unclear. Germline CDR1 reads SEHNR; CDR2 reads FQNEAQ (reference sequence). The CDR3 contains 15 residues. Trimming cost V 1 base and J 1 base, with 10 bases left between them. CDR3 in amino acids: CASSLVSDVNYGYTF. In DNA, the CDR3 is TGTGCCAGCAGCTTAGTTTCAGATGTTAACTATGGCTACACCTTC.

V gene TRBV19 combines with J gene TRBJ1-1, with D perhaps TRBD1 (6 bases). CDR1 LNHDA and CDR2 SQIVND come from the germline V gene (reference sequence). The CDR3 consists of 13 residues. V was shortened by 4 bases and J by 4 bases, with 10 bases between the two germline ends. CDR3 protein: CASSTARGTEAFF. CDR3 nucleotide sequence: TGTGCCAGTAGTACCGCCAGGGGCACTGAAGCTTTCTTT.

The V gene is TRBV15, the J gene TRBJ2-5; 8 nucleotides match TRBD2. CDR1 and CDR2 from the germline V gene are LNHNV and YYDKDF (reference sequence). The V and J ends lost 0 bases and 3 bases, in that order; junction bases with no gene match: 3. The CDR3 runs 15 residues. The CDR3 is CATSRDLLAEETQYF. CDR3 sequence (DNA): TGTGCCACCAGCAGAGATTTACTAGCGGAAGAGACCCAGTACTTC.